Listed below are T cell receptor beta chains from one sample, sequenced in a study of early T cells in non-severe SARS-CoV-2 infection. TCRdb recomputed calls from the 5' RACE reads with MiXCR, one row per CDR3 protein. The table lists 75,000 to 80,000 distinct CDR3 sequences, around 11% of them singletons. Sequencing was performed on whole blood, taken at baseline. Receptors originate from an adult who was a healthcare worker with PCR-confirmed SARS-CoV-2 infection or an uninfected control (not recorded which). CDR3s include the opening cysteine and the closing phenylalanine or tryptophan. The order of the fields is CDR3 protein, CDR3 DNA, J gene, clone size, D gene, V gene. D genes are given only for firm matches. Size is omitted from some rows. Given values are once, few, many or a class for expanded clones.

CDR3aa: CSGGDYTGELFF
CDR3nt: TGCAGCGGAGGAGACTACACCGGGGAGCTGTTTTTT
j_gene: TRBJ2-2
abundance: NA
d_gene: NA
v_gene: TRBV29-1

CDR3aa: CASSAGQPYEQYF
CDR3nt: TGTGCCAGCAGCGCCGGACAGCCCTACGAGCAGTACTTC
j_gene: TRBJ2-7
abundance: many
d_gene: NA
v_gene: TRBV9

CDR3aa: CASSSSGTSDQHF
CDR3nt: TGTGCCAGCAGCTCCTCCGGGACATCAGATCAGCATTTT
j_gene: TRBJ1-5
abundance: few
d_gene: NA
v_gene: TRBV7-2

CDR3aa: CASSIVAGSMSNTEAFF
CDR3nt: TGCGCCAGCAGCATAGTGGCCGGGAGCATGTCAAACACTGAAGCTTTCTTT
j_gene: TRBJ1-1
abundance: many
d_gene: NA
v_gene: TRBV5-1

CDR3aa: CSARPIAGGPLETQYF
CDR3nt: TGCAGTGCTAGACCGATAGCGGGGGGGCCTTTGGAGACCCAGTACTTC
j_gene: TRBJ2-5
abundance: many
d_gene: TRBD2
v_gene: TRBV20-1

CDR3aa: CASSLNHPGTLGKQYF
CDR3nt: TGTGCCAGCAGCCTTAACCACCCCGGGACCCTAGGCAAGCAGTACTTC
j_gene: TRBJ2-7
abundance: few
d_gene: NA
v_gene: TRBV7-8

CDR3aa: CASSQAPYGGASYEQYF
CDR3nt: TGCGCCAGCAGCCAAGCCCCATATGGGGGTGCCTCCTACGAGCAGTACTTC
j_gene: TRBJ2-7
abundance: NA
d_gene: NA
v_gene: TRBV4-3

CDR3aa: CASSFGYLNEQFF
CDR3nt: TGTGCCAGTTCCTTTGGCTACCTCAATGAGCAGTTCTTC
j_gene: TRBJ2-1
abundance: NA
d_gene: NA
v_gene: TRBV25-1

CDR3aa: CASSPGAGTDTQYF
CDR3nt: TGTGCCAGCAGCCCGGGGGCAGGGACAGATACGCAGTATTTT
j_gene: TRBJ2-3
abundance: NA
d_gene: NA
v_gene: TRBV11-3

CDR3aa: CASTKGQLTEAFF
CDR3nt: TGTGCCAGCACCAAGGGACAGCTCACTGAAGCTTTCTTT
j_gene: TRBJ1-1
abundance: NA
d_gene: TRBD1
v_gene: TRBV25-1

CDR3aa: CASVSFGSYNEQFF
CDR3nt: TGTGCCAGCGTAAGTTTTGGATCCTACAATGAGCAGTTCTTC
j_gene: TRBJ2-1
abundance: NA
d_gene: NA
v_gene: TRBV2

CDR3aa: CASSFFRNNEQFF
CDR3nt: TGTGCCAGCAGCTTTTTTCGTAACAATGAGCAGTTCTTC
j_gene: TRBJ2-1
abundance: many
d_gene: NA
v_gene: TRBV7-8

CDR3aa: CASSVGLGRGTEAFF
CDR3nt: TGTGCCAGCAGCGTCGGCTTGGGGAGGGGGACTGAAGCTTTCTTT
j_gene: TRBJ1-1
abundance: few
d_gene: NA
v_gene: TRBV5-5

CDR3aa: CASSPLSATDTQYF
CDR3nt: TGTGCCAGCAGCCCCCTTAGCGCGACAGATACGCAGTATTTT
j_gene: TRBJ2-3
abundance: few
d_gene: NA
v_gene: TRBV11-2

CDR3aa: CSVQGEGVAGANVLTF
CDR3nt: TGCAGCGTTCAGGGAGAAGGGGTCGCTGGGGCCAACGTCCTGACTTTC
j_gene: TRBJ2-6
abundance: NA
d_gene: NA
v_gene: TRBV29-1

CDR3aa: CASSEERRSDTEAFF
CDR3nt: TGTGCCAGCAGTGAGGAACGGAGGTCGGACACTGAAGCTTTCTTT
j_gene: TRBJ1-1
abundance: few
d_gene: NA
v_gene: TRBV2

CDR3aa: CASIMDRVNTEAFF
CDR3nt: TGTGCCAGCATTATGGACAGGGTAAACACTGAAGCTTTCTTT
j_gene: TRBJ1-1
abundance: many
d_gene: TRBD1
v_gene: TRBV6-2/TRBV6-3

CDR3aa: CASSVLGQGSEQYF
CDR3nt: TGTGCCAGCAGCGTCCTAGGACAGGGATCCGAGCAGTACTTC
j_gene: TRBJ2-7
abundance: many
d_gene: TRBD1
v_gene: TRBV7-6

CDR3aa: CASSLKGQAVGDTQYF
CDR3nt: TGCGCCAGCAGCTTGAAGGGGCAGGCCGTTGGAGATACGCAGTATTTT
j_gene: TRBJ2-3
abundance: NA
d_gene: NA
v_gene: TRBV5-1

CDR3aa: CSAEGLAGGPFTDTQYF
CDR3nt: TGCAGTGCTGAAGGACTAGCGGGGGGGCCCTTCACAGATACGCAGTATTTT
j_gene: TRBJ2-3
abundance: few
d_gene: TRBD2
v_gene: TRBV20-1

CDR3aa: CASTLTTPQAFF
CDR3nt: TGTGCCAGCACCCTGACAACGCCTCAAGCTTTCTTT
j_gene: TRBJ1-1
abundance: NA
d_gene: NA
v_gene: TRBV12-3/TRBV12-4

CDR3aa: CASSSPDRAGETQYF
CDR3nt: TGTGCCAGCAGCTCTCCGGACAGGGCAGGGGAGACCCAGTACTTC
j_gene: TRBJ2-5
abundance: NA
d_gene: TRBD1
v_gene: TRBV6-6